This T cell receptor (beta chain) originates from a study of T cell changes during pregnancy in multiple sclerosis (dated by TCRdb to the late 2010s). Background on the whole study: The study examined how the T cell repertoire changed over the course of pregnancy in women with multiple sclerosis.

Concerning this clone: Its antigen target is currently unknown. Base quality data are lacking; no much larger clone is found one base away.

Preparation of the library involved the immunoSEQ multiplex PCR assay. TCRdb holds this immuneACCESS table with in-frame rearrangements only. Some clones are missing; in checked studies, unresolved V genes explain under half, and the rest has no known cause. The sample table shows about 39,000 clones, and approximately 94% are seen once. The top ten hold 0.35% of the sample. There are 13 amino acids in the CDR3, from cysteine to phenylalanine inclusive. Only CDR3 DNA remains: 39 bases, in frame from the first base. The germline V gene encodes CDR1 SGHVS and CDR2 FNYEAQ. Deletion took 4 bases off V and 5 bases off J, with a span of 11 bases between the germline ends.

Recombination linked TRBV7-6 to TRBJ2-5; TRBD1 is perhaps the D gene, given 6 matching bases. The material was CD4+ T cells from peripheral blood mononuclear cells, obtained after pregnancy. The clonotype originates from a female donor with multiple sclerosis, enrolled in a pregnancy study. CDR3 reads: CASSSQGPETQYF. In nucleotide form, the sequence is TGTGCCAGCAGCTCTCAGGGGCCGGAGACCCAGTACTTC.